These 29 T cell receptor beta chains were sequenced from one sample in a study of shared clonotypes between healthy human individuals. TCRdb keeps only in-frame clones here, not all; method: immunoSEQ multiplex PCR. The sample carries fewer than 850,000 clones, about 92% recorded once. Sequencing input: memory CD8+ T cells from PBMCs. Subset denoted: CD45RO+ cells pooled with CCR7-negative TemRA cells. The receptor set was obtained from a man aged 18 to 29 in good health. Some clones in this sample may be carry-over from other donors' samples.

This clone occurred a few times. The chain is built from TRBV5-4 and TRBJ2-1; D remains ambiguous. The germline V gene encodes CDR1 SGHNT and CDR2 YYREEE (reference sequence). The V end lost 1 base, the J end lost 8 bases, and 7 bases lay between the germline ends. This CDR3 contains 12 residues. The chain's CDR3 is CASSLNAHEQFF. For the CDR3, the DNA is TGTGCCAGCAGCTTGAATGCGCATGAGCAGTTCTTC.

This clone was recorded once. The sample holds other DNA sequences that translate to the same CDR3. V and J are TRBV6-6 and TRBJ2-5; D gene unclear. The length of the CDR3 is 14 residues. V dropped 0 bases and J dropped 4 bases, with 9 bases sitting between them. Germline V gene sequence: CDR1 MNHNY, CDR2 SVGAGI (reference sequence). For the CDR3, the DNA is TGTGCCAGCAGTTACTCCCCGGGCGGAGAGACCCAGTACTTC. Protein product: CASSYSPGGETQYF.

The J gene is TRBJ1-2, the V gene TRBV6-5, with D perhaps TRBD1 (5 bases). The CDR3 spans 15 residues. Trimming took off 3 bases at V and 6 bases at J, with 17 bases between the two ends. The V gene's germline CDR1 is MNHEY and CDR2 SVGAGI. CDR3 residues: CASSYSNHMGDGYTF. The CDR3 DNA reads as TGTGCCAGCAGTTATTCGAATCATATGGGGGATGGCTACACCTTC.

As concerns this clone: Other DNA sequences from this sample encode an identical CDR3 as well. CDR3: CASSHLAGGPYEQYF. CDR3 DNA sequence: TGCGCCAGCAGCCACCTAGCGGGAGGGCCTTACGAGCAGTACTTC. The V and J genes are TRBV4-1 and TRBJ2-7, with TRBD2 matching over 12 bases. Trimming at V came to 3 bases and at J to 4 bases, leaving 4 bases not matched to a gene. Germline CDR1 and CDR2: MGHRA and YSYEKL. The CDR3 has 15 amino acids.

This chain connects TRBV29-1 to TRBJ2-5, with 10 bases lining up with TRBD2. CDR1 is SQVTM, CDR2 ANQGSEA, per germline. CDR3 length: 15 residues. The ends lost 0 bases at V and 5 bases at J; junction bases unmatched: 6. The CDR3 is CSVEELAGFTETQYF. CDR3 in DNA: TGCAGCGTTGAAGAACTAGCGGGGTTTACGGAGACCCAGTACTTC.

The V call is TRBV6-6, the J call TRBJ2-7, with D uncertain. CDR1 is MNHNY and CDR2 is SVGAGI in the germline V gene (reference sequence). V lost 4 bases to trimming and J lost 0 bases, with 10 bases between them. The CDR3 spans 14 residues. CDR3 DNA sequence: TGTGCCAGCAGTTTAAGACTCTTCTCCTACGAGCAGTACTTC. Translation: CASSLRLFSYEQYF.

The table lists this clone with a count of one. The gene calls are TRBV5-1 and TRBJ2-1, with D possibly matching TRBD2 (6 bases). The CDR3 runs 10 residues. With 7 bases removed from V and 12 bases from J, the gap between germline ends came to 11 bases. CDR1 and CDR2 (germline): SGHRS, YFSETQ. In DNA form, the CDR3 reads TGCGCCAGCCGCGGGGTGGCGCAGTTCTTC. It is translated as CASRGVAQFF.

The rearrangement links TRBV2 to TRBJ2-1, with 12 bases that match TRBD2. Trimming removed 2 bases from V and 4 bases from J; junction bases left unmatched: 3. Germline-derived CDR1 and CDR2 are SNHLY and FYNNEI. The CDR3 extends over 16 amino acids. CDR3 DNA: TGTGCCAGCAGTGAATGGACTAGCGGGACTTACAATGAGCAGTTCTTC. Translated: CASSEWTSGTYNEQFF.

The V gene is TRBV10-3, the J gene TRBJ2-7, with D possibly called TRBD1 or TRBD2 (5 bases each). The CDR3 sequence is 14 residues long. Germline values: CDR1 ENHRY, CDR2 SYGVKD. Trimming took 8 bases from V and 0 from J, leaving 14 bases between them. In DNA, the CDR3 is TGTGCCATCCAACCGGGGCCTCCCTCCTACGAGCAGTACTTC. This encodes CAIQPGPPSYEQYF.

CDR3 amino acids: CASRRTGSYEQYF. The CDR3 DNA reads as TGTGCCAGCAGACGGACAGGGAGCTACGAGCAGTACTTC. The chain is built from TRBV5-8 and TRBJ2-7, with 8 bases aligning to TRBD1. From germline, CDR1 is SGHTS and CDR2 YDEGEE. After removal of 5 bases from V and 3 bases from J, the junction contained 4 bases not matched to a gene. The CDR3 totals 13 residues.

The chain carries TRBV28 and TRBJ2-7; D is unresolved. Germline assignment: CDR1 MDHEN and CDR2 SYDVKM. The CDR3 runs 12 residues. V was clipped by 6 bases and J by 1 base, with 7 bases between them. The CDR3 coding sequence is TGTGCCAGCAGCGTCATTTCCTACGAGCAGTACTTC. It yields the protein CASSVISYEQYF.

The chain combines TRBV28 with TRBJ2-1; 8 nucleotides align to TRBD2. There are 14 residues in the CDR3. Germline V gives CDR1 MDHEN, CDR2 SYDVKM. The V segment lost 6 bases and the J segment 3 bases; nucleotides outside the gene matches: 4. CDR3: CASRAGEGYNEQFF. CDR3 in DNA: TGTGCCAGCAGAGCGGGAGAAGGCTACAATGAGCAGTTCTTC.

The gene calls are TRBV29-1 and TRBJ1-3; D possibly corresponds to TRBD1 (6 bases). The CDR3 is 13 amino acids. V was cut by 4 bases and J by 3 bases, with 10 bases left in between. The germline CDR1 and CDR2 sequences are SQVTM and ANQGSEA. The chain's CDR3 is CSVVDSLGNTIYF. CDR3 in DNA: TGCAGCGTTGTGGACAGCCTTGGAAACACCATATATTTT.

This clone is a singleton in its sample. The V gene is TRBV2, the J gene TRBJ2-2; 9 bases agree with TRBD2. With V trimmed by 7 bases and J by 3 bases, 9 bases remained unmatched. The length of the CDR3 is 16 residues. Germline V gene data show CDR1 as SNHLY and CDR2 as FYNNEI. The CDR3 sequence: CASTREREADTGELFF. DNA of the CDR3: TGTGCCAGCACCCGGGAGCGGGAGGCAGACACCGGGGAGCTGTTTTTT.

This clone was found once. The chain is built from TRBV10-3 and TRBJ1-1; D perhaps matches TRBD1 (6 bases). Trimming removed 4 bases at V and 0 bases at J, with 15 bases between. Germline CDR1 ENHRY, CDR2 SYGVKD. The CDR3 runs to 16 residues. This CDR3 is CAISGPYTGLNTEAFF. The CDR3 region has the DNA TGTGCCATCAGTGGCCCGTATACAGGGTTGAACACTGAAGCTTTCTTT.

This clone was recorded a few times. The chain recombines TRBV28 with TRBJ1-1; D might be TRBD1 (6 bases). Germline V gene data show CDR1 as MDHEN and CDR2 as SYDVKM. The CDR3 covers 13 residues. The V end lost 2 bases, the J end lost 4 bases, and 8 bases lay between the germline ends. This CDR3 is CASSLSRGTEAFF. The DNA for the CDR3 is TGTGCCAGCAGTTTAAGCAGGGGCACTGAAGCTTTCTTT.

The rearrangement uses TRBV5-6 and TRBJ2-5; TRBD2 might be the D (6 bases). This CDR3 is 12 amino acids long. Germline V gene lookup returns CDR1 SGHDT and CDR2 YYEEEE. Trimming took 2 bases from V and 9 from J, leaving 11 bases between them. The CDR3 loop is CASSFSGEAQYF. The CDR3, as DNA: TGTGCCAGCAGCTTTTCCGGGGAGGCCCAGTACTTC.

This chain links TRBV4-1 with TRBJ2-7, with 10 bases lining up with TRBD2. J lost 3 bases, V lost 0 bases, and 2 bases had no gene match. The germline V gene has CDR1 MGHRA and CDR2 YSYEKL. CDR3 length: 15 amino acids. The CDR3 loop is CASSQDRTSGYEQYF. In DNA, the CDR3 is TGCGCCAGCAGCCAAGATAGGACTAGCGGCTACGAGCAGTACTTC.

The rearrangement joins TRBV5-4 to TRBJ2-7; no definite D call. V was clipped by 0 bases and J by 2 bases, with 12 bases between them. From germline, CDR1 is SGHNT and CDR2 YYREEE (reference sequence). The CDR3 runs to 15 residues. Written as DNA, the CDR3 is TGTGCCAGCAGCTTGGCTGAGACAAAAACCTACGAGCAGTACTTC. The encoded protein is CASSLAETKTYEQYF.

As regards this clone: The junction does not match germline at one end; this may be a read error. This rearrangement joins TRBV30 to TRBJ1-2; D is perhaps TRBD1 (6 bases). The germline V gene has CDR1 GTSNPN and CDR2 SVGIG (reference sequence). The CDR3 length is 13 residues. CDR3 nucleotide sequence: TGTGCCTGGAGTGTAGGGGACAACCGAGGCTTCACCTTC. Residues: CAWSVGDNRGFTF.

The chain is built from TRBV9 and TRBJ2-3; D may be TRBD2 (6 bases). The length of the CDR3 is 15 residues. The ends were cut back, 4 bases at V and 1 base at J, with 13 bases in the middle. Germline V lookup: CDR1 SGDLS, CDR2 YYNGEE. The CDR3 region has the DNA TGTGCCAGCAGCACCGTTGGAGGGGGCACAGATACGCAGTATTTT. Translation: CASSTVGGGTDTQYF.

The chain links TRBV2 to TRBJ2-7, with a weak D call TRBD2 (5 bases). V was clipped by 8 bases and J by 7 bases, with 18 bases between them. The CDR3 spans 13 residues. CDR1 is SNHLY and CDR2 is FYNNEI in the germline V gene. In DNA, the CDR3 is TGTGCCAGCGGAGAAGCGGTCCTGGAAGAGCAGTACTTC. Translating gives CASGEAVLEEQYF.

V and J are TRBV7-2 and TRBJ1-5; D uncertain. This CDR3 spans 18 amino acids. Trimming pared 0 bases from V and 9 bases from J, leaving 24 bases between. Germline V CDR1 and CDR2: SGHTA, FQGNSA. The CDR3 loop reads CASSLARPDQDARAPQHF. The CDR3 bases are TGTGCCAGCAGCTTAGCGCGTCCGGACCAGGACGCCCGGGCGCCCCAGCATTTT.

The rearrangement joins TRBV9 to TRBJ2-7; D possibly corresponds to TRBD2 (5 bases). This CDR3 is built from 16 residues. Germline CDR1 SGDLS, CDR2 YYNGEE. The V gene lost 4 bases and the J gene lost 6 bases, with 23 bases spanning the gap. The CDR3 here is CASSLNPGFNGGEQYF. The DNA of the CDR3 is TGTGCCAGCAGCCTCAACCCGGGATTCAACGGTGGCGAGCAGTACTTC.

This chain joins TRBV10-3 and TRBJ1-3; D call uncertain. CDR3 length equals 13 residues. The germline V gene encodes CDR1 ENHRY and CDR2 SYGVKD. Deletions cut 8 bases from V and 3 bases from J, with 11 bases between. CDR3 sequence (DNA): TGTGCCATCTCGGACGTTATTGGAAACACCATATATTTT. Encoded protein: CAISDVIGNTIYF.

V gene TRBV9 combines with J gene TRBJ2-1, with D perhaps given as TRBD1 or TRBD2 (6 bases each). The CDR3 runs to 13 residues. CDR1 and CDR2 (germline): SGDLS, YYNGEE. Trimming took off 0 bases at V and 9 bases at J, with 10 bases between the two ends. The CDR3 nucleotides read TGTGCCAGCAGCGTAGGGACAGCGGGTGAGCAGTTCTTC. Residues: CASSVGTAGEQFF.

About this clone itself: Within the sample, other DNA sequences also encode this same CDR3. The chain has TRBV7-2 and TRBJ2-1; tentative D call: TRBD1 (6 bases). Trimming cost V 1 base and J 7 bases, with 11 bases left between them. CDR1 is SGHTA and CDR2 is FQGNSA in the germline V gene. This CDR3 spans 14 amino acids. This chain's CDR3 is CASSLVGRGNEQFF. Here the CDR3 DNA reads TGTGCCAGCAGCTTAGTAGGCAGGGGTAATGAGCAGTTCTTC.

The chain combines TRBV7-9 with TRBJ2-6; D may be TRBD2 (6 bases). V was pared by 0 bases and J by 1 base, with 16 bases between. Germline V lookup: CDR1 SEHNR, CDR2 FQNEAQ (reference sequence). The CDR3 consists of 19 residues. CDR3 residues: CASSLAWGDSQSGANVLTF. CDR3 in DNA: TGTGCCAGCAGCTTAGCGTGGGGGGATTCCCAATCTGGGGCCAACGTCCTGACTTTC.

With respect to this clone: Within the sample, other DNA sequences also encode this same CDR3. The chain couples TRBV6-5 to TRBJ2-3; no clear D gene. Deletions cut 1 base from V and 1 base from J, with 3 bases between. Germline V gene sequence: CDR1 MNHEY, CDR2 SVGAGI. The CDR3 is 13 residues long. This CDR3 is CASSYLGTDTQYF. CDR3 nucleotide sequence: TGTGCCAGCAGTTACTTGGGCACAGATACGCAGTATTTT.